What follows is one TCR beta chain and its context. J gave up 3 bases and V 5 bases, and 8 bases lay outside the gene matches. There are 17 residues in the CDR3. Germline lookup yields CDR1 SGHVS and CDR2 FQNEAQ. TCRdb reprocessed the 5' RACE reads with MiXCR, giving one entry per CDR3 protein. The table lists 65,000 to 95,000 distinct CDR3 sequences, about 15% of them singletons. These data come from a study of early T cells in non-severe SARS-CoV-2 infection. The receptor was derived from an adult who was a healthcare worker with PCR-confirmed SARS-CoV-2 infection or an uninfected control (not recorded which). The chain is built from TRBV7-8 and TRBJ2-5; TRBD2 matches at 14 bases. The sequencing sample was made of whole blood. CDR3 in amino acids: CASSAYGLAGGKETQYF. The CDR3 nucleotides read TGTGCCAGCAGCGCCTACGGACTAGCGGGGGGTAAAGAGACCCAGTACTTC.